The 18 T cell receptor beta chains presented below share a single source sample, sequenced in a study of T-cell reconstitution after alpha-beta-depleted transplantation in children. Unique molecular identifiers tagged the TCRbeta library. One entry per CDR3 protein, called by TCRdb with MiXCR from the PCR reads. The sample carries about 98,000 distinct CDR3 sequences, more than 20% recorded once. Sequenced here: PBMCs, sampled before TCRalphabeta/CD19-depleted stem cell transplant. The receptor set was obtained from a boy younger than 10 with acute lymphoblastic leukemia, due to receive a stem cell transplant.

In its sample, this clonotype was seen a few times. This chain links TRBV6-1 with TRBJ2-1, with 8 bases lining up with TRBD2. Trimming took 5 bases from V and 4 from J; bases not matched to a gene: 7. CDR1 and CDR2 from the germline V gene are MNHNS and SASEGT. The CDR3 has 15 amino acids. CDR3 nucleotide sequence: TGTGCCAGCAGTCCGAGCGGGAGCGGGTACAATGAGCAGTTCTTC. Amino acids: CASSPSGSGYNEQFF.

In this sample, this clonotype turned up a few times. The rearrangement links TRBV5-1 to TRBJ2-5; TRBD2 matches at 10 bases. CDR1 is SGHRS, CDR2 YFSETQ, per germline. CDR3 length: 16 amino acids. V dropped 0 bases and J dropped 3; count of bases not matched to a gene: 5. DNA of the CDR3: TGCGCCAGCAGCTTGGGGGCTGGGACTAGCGAAGAGACCCAGTACTTC. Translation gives CASSLGAGTSEETQYF.

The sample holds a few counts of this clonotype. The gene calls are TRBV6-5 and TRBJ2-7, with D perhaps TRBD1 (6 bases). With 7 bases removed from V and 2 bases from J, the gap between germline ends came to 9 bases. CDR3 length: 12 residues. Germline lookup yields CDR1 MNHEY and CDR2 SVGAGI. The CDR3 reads CASIGQTYEQYF. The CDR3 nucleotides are TGTGCCAGCATAGGACAGACCTACGAGCAGTACTTC.

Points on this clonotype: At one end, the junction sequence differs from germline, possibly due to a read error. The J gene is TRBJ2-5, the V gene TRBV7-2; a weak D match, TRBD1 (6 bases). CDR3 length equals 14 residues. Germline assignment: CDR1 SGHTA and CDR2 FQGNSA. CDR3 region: CASSVRGWGETQCF. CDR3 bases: TGTGCCAGCAGCGTCAGGGGCTGGGGAGAGACCCAGTGCTTC.

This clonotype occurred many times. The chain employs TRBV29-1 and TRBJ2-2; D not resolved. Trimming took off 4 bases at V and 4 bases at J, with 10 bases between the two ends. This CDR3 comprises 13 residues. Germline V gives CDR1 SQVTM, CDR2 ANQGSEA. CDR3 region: CSVATQATGELFF. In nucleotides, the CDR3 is TGCAGCGTTGCAACGCAGGCCACCGGGGAGCTGTTTTTT.

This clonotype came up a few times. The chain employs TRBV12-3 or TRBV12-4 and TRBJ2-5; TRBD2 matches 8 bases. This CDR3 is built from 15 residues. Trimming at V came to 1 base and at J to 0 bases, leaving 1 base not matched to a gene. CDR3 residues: CASSLGLANQETQYF. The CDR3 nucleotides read TGTGCCAGCAGTTTAGGACTAGCGAACCAAGAGACCCAGTACTTC.

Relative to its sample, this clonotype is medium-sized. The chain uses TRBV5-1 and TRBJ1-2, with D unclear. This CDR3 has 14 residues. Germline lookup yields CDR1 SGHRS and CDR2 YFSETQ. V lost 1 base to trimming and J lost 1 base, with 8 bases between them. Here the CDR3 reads CASSLTGNNYGYTF. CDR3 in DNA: TGCGCCAGCAGCTTGACCGGCAATAACTATGGCTACACCTTC.

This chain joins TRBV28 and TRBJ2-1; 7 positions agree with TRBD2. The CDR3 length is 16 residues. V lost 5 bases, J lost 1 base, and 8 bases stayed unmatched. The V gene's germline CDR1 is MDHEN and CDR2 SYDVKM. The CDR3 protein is CASSPLAETSYNEQFF. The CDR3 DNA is TGTGCCAGCAGTCCCCTAGCGGAGACATCCTACAATGAGCAGTTCTTC.

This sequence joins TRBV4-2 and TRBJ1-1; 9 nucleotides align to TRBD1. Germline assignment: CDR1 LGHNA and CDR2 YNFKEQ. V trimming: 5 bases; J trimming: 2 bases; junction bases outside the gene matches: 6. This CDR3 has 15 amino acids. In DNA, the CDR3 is TGTGCCAGCAGCAAGAGGGACAGGGCTAACACTGAAGCTTTCTTT. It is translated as CASSKRDRANTEAFF.

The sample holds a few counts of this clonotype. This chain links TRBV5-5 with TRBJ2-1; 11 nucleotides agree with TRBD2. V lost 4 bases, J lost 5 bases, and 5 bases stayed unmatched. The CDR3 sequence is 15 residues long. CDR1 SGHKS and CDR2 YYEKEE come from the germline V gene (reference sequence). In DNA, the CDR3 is TGTGCCAGCAGCATCGGGACTAGCGGAAACAATGAGCAGTTCTTC. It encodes CASSIGTSGNNEQFF.

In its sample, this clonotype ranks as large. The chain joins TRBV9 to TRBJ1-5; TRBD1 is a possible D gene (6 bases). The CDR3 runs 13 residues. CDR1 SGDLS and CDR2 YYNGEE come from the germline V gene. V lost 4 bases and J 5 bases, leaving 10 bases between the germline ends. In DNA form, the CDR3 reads TGTGCCAGCAGCAGTGGACAGTATCAGCCCCAGCATTTT. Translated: CASSSGQYQPQHF.

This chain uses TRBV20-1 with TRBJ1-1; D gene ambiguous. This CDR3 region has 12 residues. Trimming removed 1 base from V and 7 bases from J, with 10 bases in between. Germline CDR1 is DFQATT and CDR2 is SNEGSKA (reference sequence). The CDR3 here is CSARARGVEAFF. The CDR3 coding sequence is TGCAGTGCTAGAGCACGTGGGGTTGAAGCTTTCTTT.

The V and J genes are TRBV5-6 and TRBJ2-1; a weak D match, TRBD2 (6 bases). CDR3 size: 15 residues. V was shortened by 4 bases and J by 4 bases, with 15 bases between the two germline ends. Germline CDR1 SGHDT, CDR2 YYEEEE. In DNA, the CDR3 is TGTGCCAGCAGCAATAGCGGAGAGGGGTACAATGAGCAGTTCTTC. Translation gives CASSNSGEGYNEQFF.

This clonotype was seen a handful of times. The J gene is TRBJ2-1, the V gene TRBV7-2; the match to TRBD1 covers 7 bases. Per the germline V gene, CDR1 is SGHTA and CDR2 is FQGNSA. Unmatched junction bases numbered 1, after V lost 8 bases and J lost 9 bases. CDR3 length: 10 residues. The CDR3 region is CASPGGEQFF. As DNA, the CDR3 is TGTGCCAGCCCAGGGGGTGAGCAGTTCTTC.

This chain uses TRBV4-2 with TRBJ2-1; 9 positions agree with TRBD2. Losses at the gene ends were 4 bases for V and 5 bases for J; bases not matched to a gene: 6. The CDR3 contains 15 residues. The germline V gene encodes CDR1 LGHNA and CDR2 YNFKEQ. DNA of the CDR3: TGTGCCAGCAGCCGTAGACTAGCGGTAGACAATGAGCAGTTCTTC. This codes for CASSRRLAVDNEQFF.

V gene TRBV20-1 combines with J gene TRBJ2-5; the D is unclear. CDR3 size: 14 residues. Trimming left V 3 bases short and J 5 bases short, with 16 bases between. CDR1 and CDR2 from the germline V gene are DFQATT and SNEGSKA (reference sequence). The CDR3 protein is CSASTPQPPETQYF. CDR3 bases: TGCAGTGCTAGTACCCCACAACCTCCGGAGACCCAGTACTTC.

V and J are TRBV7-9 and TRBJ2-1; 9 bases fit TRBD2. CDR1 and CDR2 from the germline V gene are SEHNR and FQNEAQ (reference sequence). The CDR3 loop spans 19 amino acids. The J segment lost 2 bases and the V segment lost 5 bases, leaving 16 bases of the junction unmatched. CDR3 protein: CASSRGGGLSSGAYNEQFF. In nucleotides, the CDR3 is TGTGCCAGCAGCCGGGGTGGGGGTCTCTCTAGCGGGGCCTACAATGAGCAGTTCTTC.

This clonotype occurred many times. The CDR3 is CASSLGTASYEQYF. The CDR3 DNA follows: TGCGCCAGCAGCTTGGGGACAGCCTCCTACGAGCAGTACTTC. The chain links TRBV5-1 to TRBJ2-7, with a weak D call TRBD1 (6 bases). Trimming left V 0 bases short and J 0 bases short, with 7 bases between. Germline loops: CDR1 SGHRS, CDR2 YFSETQ. This CDR3 spans 14 amino acids.